These 13 T cell receptor beta chains originate from one sample sequenced in a study of blood T cell repertoires in COVID-19. Generated by immunoSEQ multiplex PCR, the TCRdb table keeps only in-frame clones and is missing some. The profile covers about 280,000 clones, with 87% appearing a single time and 6% to 7% taken by the ten largest. The sample was PBMCs or T cells enriched from blood (not recorded which). The source is a woman aged 40 to 50 who had recovered from COVID-19.

The rearrangement joins TRBV2 to TRBJ2-1; tentative D call: TRBD1 (6 bases). This CDR3 region has 14 residues. Trimming took off 6 bases at V and 4 bases at J, with 13 bases between the two ends. Germline V gives CDR1 SNHLY, CDR2 FYNNEI. The CDR3 sequence is CASRRGTNYNEQFF. DNA for the CDR3: TGTGCCAGCAGGAGGGGGACGAATTACAATGAGCAGTTCTTC.

The J gene is TRBJ2-5, the V gene TRBV3-1 (or the pseudogene TRBV3-2); 13 bases fit TRBD2. The CDR3 has 17 residues. The germline CDR1 and CDR2 sequences are LGHDT and YNNKEL (reference sequence). The junction had 10 bases not matched to a gene; V was cut back by 5 bases and J by 4 bases. CDR3 sequence: CASSIGTSGAGGETQYF. The CDR3 DNA reads TGTGCCAGCAGCATCGGGACTAGCGGGGCTGGTGGAGAGACCCAGTACTTC.

This clone has a single count. J is TRBJ2-4 and V is TRBV30; TRBD2 agrees at 7 bases. CDR3 length: 13 residues. Germline trimming cut 0 bases from V and 8 bases from J; bases unmatched to any gene: 4. Germline assignment: CDR1 GTSNPN and CDR2 SVGIG (reference sequence). DNA of the CDR3: TGTGCCTGGAGTGTACCGGCGGGGGACATTCAGTACTTC. Translated, it gives CAWSVPAGDIQYF. The whole variable domain, remainder taken from reference TRBV30 and TRBJ2-4, is SQTIHQWPATLVQPVGSPLSLECTVEGTSNPNLYWYRQAAGRGLQLLFYSVGIGQISSEVPQNLSASRPQDRQFILSSKKLLLSDSGFYLCAWSVPAGDIQYFGAGTRLSVL.

V and J are TRBV30 and TRBJ2-7, with 11 bases that match TRBD2. V was pared by 2 bases and J by 2 bases, with 8 bases of the junction left unmatched. The CDR3 has 16 amino acids. Germline CDR1 reads GTSNPN; CDR2 reads SVGIG (reference sequence). This CDR3 reads CAWSSTGLADPYEQYF. The CDR3 DNA reads TGTGCCTGGAGTTCAACGGGACTAGCGGACCCCTACGAGCAGTACTTC.

This clone was recorded a few times. This sequence joins TRBV18 and TRBJ2-1; the match to TRBD2 covers 14 bases. V lost 4 bases to trimming and J lost 3 bases; unmatched junction nucleotides: 8. This CDR3 is 18 amino acids long. The germline CDR1 and CDR2 sequences are KGHSH and LQKENI. CDR3 nucleotides: TGTGCCAGCTCACACGGACTAGCGGGGGGTAACATCTACAATGAGCAGTTCTTC. Its protein product is CASSHGLAGGNIYNEQFF. Full variable domain (missing parts from reference TRBV18 and TRBJ2-1): NAGVMQNPRHLVRRRGQEARLRCSPMKGHSHVYWYRQLPEEGLKFMVYLQKENIIDESGMPKERFSAEFPKEGPSILRIQQVVRGDSAAYFCASSHGLAGGNIYNEQFFGPGTRLTVL.

CDR3 sequence (DNA): TGTGCCAGCAGCGCCCGTACACCCGGTACTAGCGGGAGTAACACCGGGGAGCTGTTTTTT. Amino acids: CASSARTPGTSGSNTGELFF. The V gene is TRBV9, the J gene TRBJ2-2; 11 bases match TRBD2. The length of the CDR3 is 20 residues. CDR1 is SGDLS and CDR2 is YYNGEE in the germline V gene. V shed 3 bases and J 2 bases; nucleotides not matched to a gene: 15.

The rearrangement uses TRBV11-2 and TRBJ2-7; D is possibly TRBD1 (6 bases). The CDR3 consists of 15 residues. Germline CDR1 is SGHAT and CDR2 is FQNNGV. The V and J ends lost 5 bases and 4 bases respectively, with 18 bases between them. The CDR3 nucleotides are TGTGCCAGCAGCCCTATCCACAGGGCTCTGTACGAGCAGTACTTC. It encodes CASSPIHRALYEQYF.

This clone was observed once. The J gene is TRBJ1-2, the V gene TRBV28, with D unclear. The germline CDR1 and CDR2 sequences are MDHEN and SYDVKM. V was trimmed by 0 bases and J by 0 bases, leaving 5 bases between them. The CDR3 sequence is 14 residues long. As DNA, the CDR3 is TGTGCCAGCAGTTTATGGGCGGCTAACTATGGCTACACCTTC. This encodes CASSLWAANYGYTF.

The chain carries TRBV6-2 or TRBV6-3 and TRBJ2-7; TRBD2 might be the D (6 bases). CDR1 and CDR2 from the germline V gene are MNHEY and SVGEGT. V was shortened by 4 bases and J by 5 bases, with 15 bases between the two germline ends. CDR3 size: 14 residues. The CDR3 protein is CASSFTGRINEQYF. The CDR3 bases are TGTGCCAGCAGTTTCACCGGGAGAATTAACGAGCAGTACTTC.

The gene calls are TRBV5-6 and TRBJ2-3; TRBD1 might be the D (6 bases). The germline V gene has CDR1 SGHDT and CDR2 YYEEEE. This CDR3 spans 14 amino acids. The V and J ends lost 3 bases and 2 bases respectively, with 10 bases between them. This chain's CDR3 is CASSSTGTTDTQYF. In DNA form, the CDR3 reads TGTGCCAGCAGCTCTACAGGGACCACAGATACGCAGTATTTT.

The J gene is TRBJ2-7, the V gene TRBV5-1; 10 nucleotides align to TRBD2. The CDR3 extends over 17 amino acids. V lost 4 bases, J lost 6 bases, and 16 bases stayed unmatched. Germline assignment: CDR1 SGHRS and CDR2 YFSETQ. The DNA of the CDR3 is TGCGCCAGCAGCCCCCAACACCGGACTAGCGGAACTGTCGAGCAGTACTTC. It encodes CASSPQHRTSGTVEQYF.

The chain has TRBV7-3 and TRBJ2-2; no firm D call. The germline V gene has CDR1 SGHTA and CDR2 FQGTGA. V lost 5 bases and J lost 0, with 10 bases in between. This CDR3 has 15 amino acids. The CDR3 nucleotides read TGTGCCAGCAGCCCGATGGGCCCGAACACCGGGGAGCTGTTTTTT. It yields the protein CASSPMGPNTGELFF.

This clone was picked up a small number of times. The J gene is TRBJ1-1, the V gene TRBV12-3 or TRBV12-4; D call uncertain. V was cut by 6 bases and J by 6 bases, with 8 bases left in between. The CDR3 is 11 amino acids. The CDR3 region has the DNA TGTGCCAGCAGGGCAGGTTCTGAAGCTTTCTTT. Its protein is CASRAGSEAFF.